This TCR beta chain was captured in a study of CD8 T cells in ankylosing spondylitis. This clonotype was seen ten or more times. Its antigen is unknown. The CDR3 consists of 16 residues. From germline, CDR1 is ENHRY and CDR2 SYGVKD. The V end was cut by 4 bases, the J end by 2 bases, with 15 bases between. The study's findings and limits: In synovial fluid and blood from reactive arthritis, some motif variants were previously reported. Reports say disease-linked clones showed up significantly more in matched ankylosing spondylitis synovial fluid. Ankylosing spondylitis blood appeared to carry a characteristic TCR beta motif of 7 or 8 highly homologous variants. Relatively scarce in peripheral blood, disease-linked clones were CD8+.

Libraries for TCR beta were made by quantitative 5'-RACE with molecular barcodes. TCRdb reanalysed the 5' RACE reads using MiXCR and keeps one entry per CDR3 protein. Of 500,000 to 650,000 distinct CDR3 sequences in the sample, 5.3% were seen once. The sample comprised blood, either unsorted or a sorted T cell fraction (not recorded which). The chain has TRBV10-3 and TRBJ1-5, with D unresolved. The sequence was collected from a male donor with ankylosing spondylitis. The CDR3 protein is CAISVAGGGGNQPQHF. CDR3 DNA sequence: TGTGCCATCAGTGTGGCAGGAGGTGGGGGCAATCAGCCCCAGCATTTT.